A selection of T cell receptor beta chains follows, all from one sample in a study of CD8 T cells in ankylosing spondylitis. TCRdb re-analysed the 5' RACE reads in MiXCR, keeping a single row per CDR3 protein. The table shows 670,000 or so distinct CDR3 sequences, with around a fifth occurring only once. The sample comprised blood, either unsorted or a sorted T cell fraction (not recorded which). These receptors were collected from a male donor with ankylosing spondylitis. CDR3s include the opening cysteine and the closing phenylalanine or tryptophan. Each record gives: J gene, clone size, V gene, D gene, CDR3 protein, CDR3 DNA. D genes are given only for firm matches. Size values are once, few and many counts, or a class for expanded clones, and some rows have none.

TRBJ2-2 NA TRBV11-2 NA CASSLRGALNTGELFF TGTGCCAGCAGCTTACGGGGGGCCCTGAACACCGGGGAGCTGTTTTTT
TRBJ2-3 few TRBV9 NA CASSVREADTQYF TGTGCCAGCAGCGTGAGGGAAGCAGATACGCAGTATTTT
TRBJ1-1 few TRBV7-9 NA CASSSRAMNTEAFF TGTGCCAGCAGCTCCAGGGCGATGAACACTGAAGCTTTCTTT
TRBJ2-3 NA TRBV27 NA CASSNSGVTQYF TGTGCCAGCAGTAACTCAGGGGTTACGCAGTATTTT
TRBJ1-4 NA TRBV18 NA CASSPSRDITNEKLFF TGTGCCAGCTCACCGAGTCGGGACATAACTAATGAAAAACTGTTTTTT
TRBJ2-5 NA TRBV7-2 NA CASSPRLGGGGTQYF TGTGCCAGCAGCCCACGACTGGGCGGAGGGGGGACCCAGTACTTC
TRBJ2-4 NA TRBV28 TRBD1 CASSLGGTGAGIQYF TGTGCCAGCAGCTTAGGCGGGACAGGGGCGGGCATTCAGTACTTC
TRBJ2-7 NA TRBV12-3/TRBV12-4 NA CASSLSPTPYEQYF TGTGCCAGCAGTTTATCCCCCACCCCGTACGAGCAGTACTTC
TRBJ2-7 NA TRBV6-5 NA CASSSTPGTTGEQYF TGTGCCAGCAGTTCCACCCCCGGGACCACCGGGGAGCAGTACTTC
TRBJ1-5 many TRBV5-1 TRBD1 CASSGQGASHQPQHF TGCGCCAGCAGCGGGCAGGGGGCTTCCCATCAGCCCCAGCATTTT
TRBJ1-1 NA TRBV11-1 NA CASSLANRPQGMNTEAFF TGTGCCAGCAGCTTAGCGAACAGGCCCCAGGGCATGAACACTGAAGCTTTCTTT
TRBJ2-7 many TRBV29-1 NA CSVGRDLYEQYF TGCAGCGTTGGACGGGACCTCTACGAGCAGTACTTC
TRBJ1-6 once TRBV20-1 NA CSAREHSSYNSPLHF TGCAGTGCTAGAGAACATAGCTCCTATAATTCACCCCTCCACTTT
TRBJ2-1 NA TRBV6-4 TRBD1 CASSVETGDIIEQFF TGTGCCAGCAGTGTGGAGACAGGGGATATCATAGAGCAGTTCTTC
TRBJ2-7 few TRBV7-3 NA CASSLLQGTEQYF TGTGCCAGCAGCTTACTTCAGGGAACCGAGCAGTACTTC
TRBJ2-1 once TRBV9 TRBD2 CASSVASSGSSYNEQFF TGTGCCAGCAGCGTAGCCTCTAGCGGAAGCTCCTACAATGAGCAGTTCTTC
TRBJ1-2 NA TRBV27 NA CASSLSSTGGGGYGYTF TGTGCCAGCAGTTTATCCTCGACAGGTGGGGGGGGCTATGGCTACACCTTC
TRBJ2-1 NA TRBV20-1 NA CSATPGGGKVDEQFF TGCAGTGCTACCCCAGGCGGGGGCAAAGTTGATGAGCAGTTCTTC
TRBJ2-3 NA TRBV5-1 TRBD2 CASSLHSGRITDTQYF TGCGCCAGCAGCCTACATAGCGGGAGGATTACAGATACGCAGTATTTT
TRBJ2-7 many TRBV12-3/TRBV12-4 NA CASSPGRLYEQYF TGTGCCAGCTCTCCGGGCAGACTATACGAGCAGTACTTC
TRBJ2-2 few TRBV7-2 TRBD2 CASREGTLNTGELFF TGTGCCAGCCGGGAGGGGACGCTCAACACCGGGGAGCTGTTTTTT
TRBJ1-1 few TRBV11-3 NA CASSSTGRYTEAFF TGTGCCAGCAGCTCAACAGGGAGGTACACTGAAGCTTTCTTT
TRBJ2-1 NA TRBV28 NA CASRTGGLADYNGNEQFF TGTGCCAGCAGAACCGGGGGGCTAGCGGACTATAACGGGAATGAGCAGTTCTTC
TRBJ2-7 few TRBV27 NA CASSQRRTHEQYF TGTGCCAGCAGTCAACGCAGAACCCACGAGCAGTACTTC
TRBJ1-1 NA TRBV7-8 NA CASSLLGSSEAFF TGTGCCAGCAGCTTATTGGGGAGTTCTGAAGCTTTCTTT
TRBJ1-3 few TRBV7-9 TRBD1 CASRTDRDSGNTIYF TGTGCCAGCAGAACAGACAGGGACTCTGGAAACACCATATATTTT
TRBJ2-1 NA TRBV20-1 TRBD2 CSARRSGRRLDEQFF TGCAGTGCTAGAAGGAGCGGGAGGCGTTTAGATGAGCAGTTCTTC
TRBJ1-6 NA TRBV4-3 TRBD1 CASSQVTGLGFPLHF TGCGCCAGCAGCCAAGTGACAGGGCTGGGCTTCCCCCTCCACTTT
TRBJ1-1 many TRBV12-3/TRBV12-4 NA CASSFSGNTEAFF TGTGCCAGCAGTTTTTCGGGGAACACTGAAGCTTTCTTT
TRBJ1-2 NA TRBV12-3/TRBV12-4 TRBD1 CASSPPVQGPGQYGYTF TGTGCCAGCAGTCCTCCGGTACAGGGGCCCGGCCAATATGGCTACACCTTC
TRBJ2-4 NA TRBV20-1 NA CSARSVESAKNIQYF TGCAGTGCTAGATCCGTAGAGTCGGCCAAAAACATTCAGTACTTC
TRBJ1-2 few TRBV12-3/TRBV12-4 TRBD1 CASSLLTGGAHYGYTF TGTGCCAGCAGTTTATTGACAGGGGGCGCCCACTATGGCTACACCTTC